Described below is a single T cell receptor (beta chain) sequence and its context. Some clones are missing from TCRdb's copy, which holds only in-frame ones; the method was immunoSEQ multiplex PCR. The sample lists approximately 52,000 clones; roughly 90% were seen once. This sample is drawn from a study of technical replicates of blood from a handful of donors. The clonotype was recovered from a human donor in good health. Some clones in this sample may be carry-over from other donors' samples. Material: PBMCs.

This CDR3 is CASSQRLLAGGPEQYF. The CDR3 region has the DNA TGCGCCAGCAGCCAACGTTTACTAGCGGGAGGGCCCGAGCAGTACTTC. V is TRBV4-3 and J is TRBJ2-7; 13 bases are shared with TRBD2. V dropped 2 bases and J dropped 6; count of bases not matched to a gene: 7. The CDR3 extends over 16 amino acids. Germline V gene lookup returns CDR1 LGHNA and CDR2 YSLEER.